The 20 T cell receptor beta chains presented below share a single source sample, sequenced in a study of OX40 agonist ivuxolimab in advanced cancers. Libraries were built with the immunoSEQ multiplex PCR assay. TCRdb took this table from immuneACCESS and kept in-frame rearrangements with V and J called. Such tables lack part of the clones; where checked against another copy, unresolved V genes explain under half of the gap, and the rest is unexplained. This sample gives fewer than 45,000 clones in total; around 84% of them show up just once. Approximately 15% of the sample is held by the ten biggest clonotypes. This material consisted of CD4+ or CD8+ T cells sorted from blood, taken in a trial of the OX40 agonist ivuxolimab. These receptors were taken from an adult with an advanced solid tumor such as melanoma, head and neck, liver or kidney cancer.

CDR3 nucleotides: TGTGCCAGCAGTGCCACTAGCGGGAGGGCCGAGCAGTACTTC. This encodes CASSATSGRAEQYF. V gene TRBV6-5 combines with J gene TRBJ2-7, with 13 bases fitting TRBD2. Trimming took 5 bases from V and 6 from J; bases not matched to a gene: 4. The CDR3 consists of 14 residues. CDR1 and CDR2 from the germline V gene are MNHEY and SVGAGI.

This clone was counted between two and nine times. This sequence joins TRBV6-5 and TRBJ1-2; 9 nucleotides agree with TRBD1. Germline V gene data show CDR1 as MNHEY and CDR2 as SVGAGI. The V gene end was trimmed by 6 bases and the J gene end by 6 bases; junction bases not matched to a gene: 11. This CDR3 contains 15 residues. The CDR3 sequence is CASRPTGTGRDGYTF. The CDR3 DNA is TGTGCCAGCAGGCCTACCGGGACAGGGCGTGATGGCTACACCTTC.

The gene calls are TRBV7-8 and TRBJ2-7; TRBD2 matches 8 bases. After removal of 2 bases from V and 4 bases from J, the junction contained 10 bases not matched to a gene. Germline V gene data show CDR1 as SGHVS and CDR2 as FQNEAQ. The CDR3 extends over 16 amino acids. CDR3 sequence (DNA): TGTGCCAGCAGCTTAATATCGGGGGGGTATTCGTACGAGCAGTACTTC. Encoded protein: CASSLISGGYSYEQYF. The variable domain in full, with the rest retrieved from reference TRBV7-8 and TRBJ2-7, is GAGVSQSPRYKVAKRGQDVALRCDPISGHVSLFWYQQALGQGPEFLTYFQNEAQLDKSGLPSDRFFAERPEGSVSTLKIQRTQQEDSAVYLCASSLISGGYSYEQYFGPGTRLTVT.

The CDR3 sequence is CASSPPLTSGGAETQYF. The CDR3 coding sequence is TGTGCCAGTAGTCCTCCTTTGACTAGCGGGGGGGCCGAGACCCAGTACTTC. J is TRBJ2-5 and V is TRBV19; 14 bases line up with TRBD2. CDR3 size: 17 residues. The germline V gene encodes CDR1 LNHDA and CDR2 SQIVND (reference sequence). V trimming: 5 bases; J trimming: 5 bases; junction bases outside the gene matches: 10.

This chain connects TRBV27 to TRBJ2-5, with D maybe TRBD1 (5 bases). CDR1 and CDR2 from the germline V gene are MNHEY and SMNVEV (reference sequence). The V end was cut by 6 bases, the J end by 3 bases, with 17 bases between. The CDR3 has 15 amino acids. The CDR3 protein is CASSNFGAPKETQYF. The CDR3 nucleotides are TGTGCCAGCAGCAATTTTGGGGCCCCCAAAGAGACCCAGTACTTC.

This clone was counted a few times. This chain joins TRBV5-4 and TRBJ2-6; no definite D call. This CDR3 is 17 amino acids long. Between the trimmed V and J ends, which lost 0 bases and 1 base, there was a span of 11 bases. CDR1 and CDR2 from the germline V gene are SGHNT and YYREEE (reference sequence). The CDR3 reads CASSLAHSPSGANVLTF. In DNA form, the CDR3 reads TGTGCCAGCAGCTTGGCGCACTCCCCTTCTGGGGCCAACGTCCTGACTTTC.

There are a few counts of this clone. This chain links TRBV7-9 with TRBJ1-1; D is uncertain. The V and J ends lost 2 bases and 11 bases respectively, with 12 bases between them. Germline V lookup: CDR1 SEHNR, CDR2 FQNEAQ (reference sequence). This CDR3 spans 12 amino acids. In nucleotides, the CDR3 is TGTGCCAGCAGCTTAAATGAGCCAGCGGCTTTCTTT. This gives the protein CASSLNEPAAFF.

The V gene is TRBV9, the J gene TRBJ1-1, with 7 bases that match TRBD1. Trimming cost V 2 bases and J 3 bases; bases outside gene matches: 10. The CDR3 runs to 16 residues. Germline V gene lookup returns CDR1 SGDLS and CDR2 YYNGEE. CDR3 sequence: CASSVRSGDRYTEAFF. As DNA, the CDR3 is TGTGCCAGCAGCGTTCGCTCCGGGGACAGATACACTGAAGCTTTCTTT.

The table lists this clone with a few counts. The chain carries TRBV10-2 and TRBJ1-1; D is ambiguous. The CDR3 length is 12 residues. The V end was cut by 7 bases, the J end by 0 bases, with 6 bases between. Per the germline V gene, CDR1 is WSHSY and CDR2 is SAAADI. Here the CDR3 reads CASTELNTEAFF. CDR3 nucleotides: TGCGCCAGCACAGAGCTGAACACTGAAGCTTTCTTT.

The chain links TRBV19 to TRBJ2-5; 7 nucleotides line up with TRBD1. Germline CDR1 reads LNHDA; CDR2 reads SQIVND (reference sequence). With 4 bases clipped from V and 5 bases from J, the junction kept 16 bases outside the gene matches. The CDR3 is made up of 17 amino acids. Here the CDR3 DNA reads TGTGCCAGTAGTACTCGGTCTAGGGGGCAGCCTGGGGAGACCCAGTACTTC. It codes for CASSTRSRGQPGETQYF. The variable domain in full, completed from reference TRBV19 and TRBJ2-5, reads DGGITQSPKYLFRKEGQNVTLSCEQNLNHDAMYWYRQDPGQGLRLIYYSQIVNDFQKGDIAEGYSVSREKKESFPLTVTSAQKNPTAFYLCASSTRSRGQPGETQYFGPGTRLLVL.

This clone was observed a single time. The chain links TRBV7-9 to TRBJ1-2, with 10 nucleotides matching TRBD1. With V trimmed by 1 base and J by 5 bases, 13 bases remained unmatched. The CDR3 has 18 residues. Germline values: CDR1 SEHNR, CDR2 FQNEAQ (reference sequence). The DNA of the CDR3 is TGTGCCAGCAGCTTAGTCTGCGCCTCCGGGACAGGGGAATATGGCTACACCTTC. Translating gives CASSLVCASGTGEYGYTF.

The rearrangement links TRBV19 to TRBJ2-2; 9 positions match TRBD1. J was trimmed by 5 bases and V by 4 bases; bases with no gene match: 5. The CDR3 totals 15 residues. CDR1 is LNHDA, CDR2 SQIVND, per germline (reference sequence). The CDR3 DNA reads as TGTGCCAGTAGTACCGGGACAGGGCGGACCGGGGAGCTGTTTTTT. Translating gives CASSTGTGRTGELFF.

This clone qualifies as medium-sized (0.01 to 0.1%). The chain is built from TRBV2 and TRBJ2-7; D gene ambiguous. The CDR3 is 13 amino acids. V lost 6 bases and J lost 4, with 13 bases in between. Germline V gene sequence: CDR1 SNHLY, CDR2 FYNNEI. In DNA, the CDR3 is TGTGCCAGCAGCCCCGGGCTCTGGTACGAGCAGTACTTC. Translated, it gives CASSPGLWYEQYF.

The DNA of the CDR3 is TGTGCCAGCAGTTCACAGGGGCTGGGCAATGAGCAGTTCTTC. Translated: CASSSQGLGNEQFF. The rearrangement joins TRBV6-5 to TRBJ2-1; the match to TRBD1 covers 7 bases. The germline V gene has CDR1 MNHEY and CDR2 SVGAGI. Trimming cost V 4 bases and J 6 bases; bases outside gene matches: 6. The CDR3 is 14 amino acids.

The rearrangement links TRBV5-6 to TRBJ2-3, with a weak D call TRBD2 (6 bases). Germline CDR1 reads SGHDT; CDR2 reads YYEEEE. Between the trimmed V and J ends, which lost 4 bases and 5 bases, there was a span of 23 bases. The CDR3 runs 17 residues. CDR3 sequence reads: CASSLGTLSGTIDTQYF. CDR3 nucleotides: TGTGCCAGCAGCCTGGGGACTCTAAGTGGTACAATAGATACGCAGTATTTT.

The chain has TRBV5-1 and TRBJ1-4; D perhaps matches TRBD1 (5 bases). The germline gives CDR1 SGHRS, CDR2 YFSETQ. V was pared by 2 bases and J by 7 bases, with 15 bases between. The CDR3 loop spans 15 amino acids. DNA for the CDR3: TGCGCCAGCAGCTTAGATAGAGGGAGGGGTGAAAAACTGTTTTTT. The encoded protein is CASSLDRGRGEKLFF. Full variable domain (remainder filled in from reference TRBV5-1 and TRBJ1-4): KAGVTQTPRYLIKTRGQQVTLSCSPISGHRSVSWYQQTPGQGLQFLFEYFSETQRNKGNFPGRFSGRQFSNSRSEMNVSTLELGDSALYLCASSLDRGRGEKLFFGSGTQLSVL.

The chain joins TRBV6-1 to TRBJ2-7; D ambiguous. Germline-derived CDR1 and CDR2 are MNHNS and SASEGT. V shed 7 bases and J shed 0 bases, with 16 bases lying between them. This CDR3 has 15 residues. The CDR3 here is CASTHTVRSSYEQYF. The DNA for the CDR3 is TGTGCCAGCACCCACACTGTTAGGAGCTCCTACGAGCAGTACTTC.

This sequence joins TRBV5-6 and TRBJ2-1; D is unresolved. Germline V gene lookup returns CDR1 SGHDT and CDR2 YYEEEE. V was pared by 1 base and J by 8 bases, with 7 bases between. The CDR3 totals 12 residues. The CDR3 is CASSLFSDEQFF. CDR3 coding DNA: TGTGCCAGCAGCTTGTTTTCGGATGAGCAGTTCTTC.

The CDR3 sequence: CASSIIPGLAGVNEQFF. CDR3 nucleotide sequence: TGTGCCAGTAGTATAATACCGGGGCTAGCGGGAGTCAATGAGCAGTTCTTC. The chain employs TRBV19 and TRBJ2-1, with 10 bases fitting TRBD2. The germline V gene encodes CDR1 LNHDA and CDR2 SQIVND (reference sequence). The CDR3 runs to 17 residues. V gave up 2 bases and J gave up 6 bases; unmatched junction bases: 10.

The rearrangement uses TRBV9 and TRBJ2-5; TRBD2 matches 7 bases. Germline CDR1 SGDLS, CDR2 YYNGEE. The CDR3 consists of 17 residues. The V segment lost 0 bases and the J segment 3 bases; nucleotides outside the gene matches: 11. CDR3 DNA: TGTGCCAGCAGCGTAGCCCAGACTAGGGCGGGGGAAGAGACCCAGTACTTC. Translating gives CASSVAQTRAGEETQYF.